These T cell receptor beta chains were read from a single sample in a study of T-cell memory formation after mild COVID-19. TCRdb redid the calling of the 5' RACE reads with MiXCR, one entry per CDR3 protein. This table holds 140,000 to 150,000 distinct CDR3 sequences, around 27% found once. Material: PBMCs or a T cell subset sorted from them (not recorded which). These receptors originate from an adult woman who had mild COVID-19 (a few samples of this study predate the infection). Cell type and time point are not known. Each CDR3 is given with its conserved first and last residue. A D gene is named only where the DNA matches it firmly. The listing skips clone size in some rows; elsewhere it reads once, few, many or a size class.

D	J	V	size	CDR3	DNA
.	TRBJ1-1	TRBV9	.	CASSPTYHSGAFF	TGTGCCAGCAGCCCTACTTACCACTCTGGGGCTTTCTTT
.	TRBJ2-3	TRBV29-1	few	CSVIGGRSPATDTQYF	TGCAGCGTCATAGGGGGTCGATCCCCGGCGACAGATACGCAGTATTTT
.	TRBJ1-1	TRBV4-1	.	CASSQGQGGGGTEAFF	TGCGCCAGCAGCCAAGGGCAGGGCGGAGGAGGCACTGAAGCTTTCTTT
.	TRBJ2-1	TRBV20-1	.	CSARDLRGTYNEQFF	TGCAGTGCTAGAGATCTGCGGGGCACCTACAATGAGCAGTTCTTC
.	TRBJ2-5	TRBV29-1	few	CSFVADQETQYF	TGCAGCTTCGTAGCGGACCAAGAGACCCAGTACTTC
TRBD2	TRBJ2-5	TRBV11-2	.	CASSPGLAPGGIQETQYF	TGTGCCAGCAGCCCTGGACTAGCGCCCGGGGGAATTCAAGAGACCCAGTACTTC
.	TRBJ2-3	TRBV7-8	few	CASSPRPTGSTDTQYF	TGTGCCAGCAGCCCCCGCCCGACAGGTAGCACAGATACGCAGTATTTT
.	TRBJ2-2	TRBV9	.	CASSGTPTLHTGELFF	TGTGCCAGCAGCGGTACTCCAACACTTCACACCGGGGAGCTGTTTTTT
.	TRBJ2-3	TRBV29-1	few	CSVVCATANTDTQYF	TGCAGCGTTGTTTGCGCGACAGCTAATACAGATACGCAGTATTTT
.	TRBJ1-1	TRBV12-3/TRBV12-4	.	CASSLDTGWMNTEAFF	TGTGCCAGCAGTTTAGACACAGGGTGGATGAACACTGAAGCTTTCTTT
TRBD2	TRBJ2-1	TRBV9	.	CASSDGRGGGSYNEQFF	TGTGCCAGCAGCGATGGCCGGGGGGGCGGGAGTTACAATGAGCAGTTCTTC
.	TRBJ1-1	TRBV6-5	few	CASSYSIQGLNTEAFF	TGTGCCAGCAGTTACTCTATTCAGGGACTGAACACTGAAGCTTTCTTT
.	TRBJ2-3	TRBV5-6	.	CASSLVGSGTDTQYF	TGTGCCAGCAGCTTGGTGGGGTCCGGCACAGATACGCAGTATTTT
TRBD2	TRBJ2-1	TRBV11-2	few	CASSSDREANLTPTWDNEQFF	TGTGCCAGCAGCTCTGATCGGGAGGCAAACTTAACCCCAACCTGGGACAATGAGCAGTTCTTC
.	TRBJ2-1	TRBV2	few	CASGGGLDVWHGNEQFF	TGTGCCAGCGGAGGGGGCCTAGACGTGTGGCATGGGAATGAGCAGTTCTTC
TRBD1	TRBJ2-1	TRBV29-1	few	CSVVSGQGFSSESLSSYNEQFF	TGCAGCGTTGTCTCGGGACAGGGATTCTCTAGCGAGTCGCTAAGCTCCTACAATGAGCAGTTCTTC
.	TRBJ1-4	TRBV11-2	few	CASRGGSEKLFF	TGTGCCAGCAGGGGGGGAAGTGAAAAACTGTTTTTT
.	TRBJ2-7	TRBV9	.	CASSVGGEPANEQYF	TGTGCCAGCAGCGTTGGCGGGGAGCCTGCGAACGAGCAGTACTTC
TRBD1	TRBJ2-7	TRBV12-3/TRBV12-4	.	CASRLTGVSSYEQYF	TGTGCCAGCAGACTAACAGGGGTCAGCTCCTACGAGCAGTACTTC
TRBD1	TRBJ2-1	TRBV7-8	.	CASSRWGQGAYNEQFF	TGTGCCAGCAGCCGGTGGGGACAGGGGGCCTACAATGAGCAGTTCTTC